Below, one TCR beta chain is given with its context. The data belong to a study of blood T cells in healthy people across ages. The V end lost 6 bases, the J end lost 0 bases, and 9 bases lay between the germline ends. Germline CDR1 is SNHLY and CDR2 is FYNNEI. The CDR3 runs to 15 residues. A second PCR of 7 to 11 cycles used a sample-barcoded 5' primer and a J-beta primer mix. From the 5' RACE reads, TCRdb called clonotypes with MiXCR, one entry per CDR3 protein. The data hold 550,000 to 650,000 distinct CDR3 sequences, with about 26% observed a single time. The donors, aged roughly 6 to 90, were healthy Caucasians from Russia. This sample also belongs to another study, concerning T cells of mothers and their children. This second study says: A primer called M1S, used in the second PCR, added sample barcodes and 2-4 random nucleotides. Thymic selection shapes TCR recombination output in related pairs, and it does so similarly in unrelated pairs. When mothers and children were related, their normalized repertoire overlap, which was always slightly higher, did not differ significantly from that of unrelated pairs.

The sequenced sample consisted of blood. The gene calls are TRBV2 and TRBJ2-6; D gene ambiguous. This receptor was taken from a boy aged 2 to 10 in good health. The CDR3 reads CASRASTSGANVLTF. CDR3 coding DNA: TGTGCCAGCAGGGCCTCGACCTCTGGGGCCAACGTCCTGACTTTC.